The T cell receptor beta chain described here comes from a study of cytomegalovirus exposure and HLA in healthy donors. V shed 9 bases and J shed 4 bases, with 13 bases lying between them. Germline CDR1 is SGHRS and CDR2 is YFSETQ. The CDR3 loop spans 13 amino acids. The PCR employed 60 Vbeta primers together with 13 Jbeta primers. In the authors' workflow: The count from a later analysis was some 83 million unique TCR beta chains, around 10 million of them shared. Here immunoSEQ multiplex PCR was the method, and the copy in TCRdb shows in-frame clones only, minus some. V, J and clone size were drawn from that table, and D and trimming were deduced from the DNA. This sample has some 190,000 clones, with around four fifths found just once.

Sequencing was performed on PBMCs. The chain links TRBV5-1 to TRBJ2-2; maybe TRBD1 (6 bases). The receptor was derived from a man aged 35-49 years in good health and CMV-seropositive. In nucleotides, the CDR3 is TGCGCCACCAGGACAGACCCCACCGGGGAGCTGTTTTTT. Residues: CATRTDPTGELFF.